Each of the 25 T cell receptor beta chains below was sequenced from the same sample in a study of T cells after yellow fever vaccination. Each CDR3 protein is one row after TCRdb ran MiXCR on the 5' RACE reads. Of more than 120,000 distinct CDR3 sequences in the sample, 7.7% are singletons; the top ten hold 0.55% to 0.9%. This specimen was CD4+ T cells sorted from PBMCs, taken 5 days after the yellow fever booster vaccination. The receptor set was obtained from a man younger than 40 who received the YFV17D yellow fever vaccine.

A remark on this clonotype: Given a much more abundant clone one base away, this may be a read error. The chain links TRBV15 to TRBJ2-7; D not resolved. The CDR3 contains 13 residues. Germline V lookup: CDR1 LNHNV, CDR2 YYDKDF (reference sequence). V gave up 1 base and J gave up 4 bases, with 8 bases separating them. The CDR3 loop is CATSRGSDYEQYF. The CDR3 coding sequence is TGTGCCACCAGCAGAGGGTCGGATTACGAGCAGTACTTC. The whole variable domain, filled in from reference TRBV15 and TRBJ2-7, reads DAMVIQNPRYQVTQFGKPVTLSCSQTLNHNVMYWYQQKSSQAPKLLFHYYDKDFNNEADTPDNFQSRRPNTSFCFLDIRSPGLGDTAMYLCATSRGSDYEQYFGPGTRLTVT.

Note on this clonotype: It may be a read error: a sequence one base away is much more abundant. Because it lacks the conserved phenylalanine or tryptophan at the end, this CDR3 is likely a read error. The CDR3 is CSARGDAGLDTQYL. DNA of the CDR3: TGCAGTGCTAGAGGGGACGCAGGGCTAGATACGCAGTATCTT. The V call is TRBV20-1, the J call TRBJ2-3; either TRBD1 or TRBD2 may supply D (5 bases each). The CDR3 is 14 amino acids. CDR1 and CDR2 from the germline V gene are DFQATT and SNEGSKA (reference sequence). V was shortened by 1 base and J by 5 bases, with 13 bases between the two germline ends.

This clonotype was recorded many times. The rearrangement joins TRBV28 to TRBJ2-2, with D tentatively TRBD1 (6 bases). The CDR3 sequence is 13 residues long. The germline V and J ends were trimmed by 10 bases and 2 bases, with 11 bases remaining between them. Per germline, CDR1 MDHEN and CDR2 SYDVKM. The DNA of the CDR3 is TGTGCCACCCCGGACAGCAACACCGGGGAGCTGTTTTTT. This encodes CATPDSNTGELFF.

The V and J genes are TRBV25-1 and TRBJ2-3; TRBD2 is a possible D gene (5 bases). Germline CDR1 MGHDK, CDR2 SYGVNS. This CDR3 contains 16 residues. V gave up 2 bases and J gave up 0 bases, with 12 bases separating them. The CDR3: CASSEEAVKSTDTQYF. The DNA for the CDR3 is TGTGCCAGCAGTGAAGAAGCGGTTAAGAGCACAGATACGCAGTATTTT.

The sample holds many counts of this clonotype. This sequence joins TRBV6-2 or TRBV6-3 and TRBJ2-5; 14 bases line up with TRBD2. Trimming took 5 bases from V and 5 from J; bases not matched to a gene: 7. Germline lookup yields CDR1 MNHEY and CDR2 SVGEGT. The CDR3 is 16 residues long. The CDR3 region is CASSPGTSGSRETQYF. The CDR3, as DNA: TGTGCCAGCAGTCCCGGGACTAGCGGGAGTAGGGAGACCCAGTACTTC.

This clonotype was seen many times. The V gene is TRBV7-8, the J gene TRBJ2-1; D unclear. CDR1 SGHVS and CDR2 FQNEAQ come from the germline V gene. Trimming took 3 bases from V and 10 from J, leaving 13 bases between them. The CDR3 contains 13 residues. The DNA for the CDR3 is TGTGCCAGCAGCTTCTCGCCCCACCAGGAGCAGTTCTTC. It translates to CASSFSPHQEQFF. The variable domain in full, completed from reference TRBV7-8 and TRBJ2-1, reads GAGVSQSPRYKVAKRGQDVALRCDPISGHVSLFWYQQALGQGPEFLTYFQNEAQLDKSGLPSDRFFAERPEGSVSTLKIQRTQQEDSAVYLCASSFSPHQEQFFGPGTRLTVL.

This clonotype was detected ten times or more. The J gene is TRBJ2-3, the V gene TRBV20-1, with unresolved D. Trimming took 5 bases from V and 4 from J, leaving 10 bases between them. Germline loops: CDR1 DFQATT, CDR2 SNEGSKA (reference sequence). There are 12 residues in the CDR3. In DNA form, the CDR3 reads TGCAGTGCTGGGCTAGGCGCAGATACGCAGTATTTT. This codes for CSAGLGADTQYF.

In this sample, this clonotype turned up many times. The genes are TRBV7-9 and TRBJ2-7, with a possible D match to TRBD1 (6 bases). The germline gives CDR1 SEHNR, CDR2 FQNEAQ (reference sequence). Trimming took 5 bases from V and 3 from J, leaving 17 bases between them. CDR3 length: 15 residues. CDR3 coding DNA: TGTGCCAGCAGCCGTCTAGGGGGTCCCAGCTACGAGCAGTACTTC. It is translated as CASSRLGGPSYEQYF. Full variable domain (rest looked up from reference TRBV7-9 and TRBJ2-7): DTGVSQNPRHKITKRGQNVTFRCDPISEHNRLYWYRQTLGQGPEFLTYFQNEAQLEKSRLLSDRFSAERPKGSFSTLEIQRTEQGDSAMYLCASSRLGGPSYEQYFGPGTRLTVT.

The sample holds many counts of this clonotype. This sequence joins TRBV7-2 and TRBJ2-1, with TRBD2 identical over 11 bases. The CDR3 extends over 19 amino acids. V lost 2 bases, J lost 9 bases, and 18 bases stayed unmatched. The germline CDR1 and CDR2 sequences are SGHTA and FQGNSA. CDR3 sequence: CASSLWGRVTSGSGSEQFF. The CDR3 DNA reads as TGTGCCAGCAGCTTATGGGGCAGGGTCACTAGCGGGAGCGGAAGTGAGCAGTTCTTC.

This clonotype was counted many times. J is TRBJ2-2 and V is TRBV28; TRBD2 agrees at 8 bases. Germline loops: CDR1 MDHEN, CDR2 SYDVKM. Trimming removed 8 bases from V and 6 bases from J; junction bases left unmatched: 11. This CDR3 has 15 residues. CDR3 in amino acids: CASFRSGSLSGELFF. Written as DNA, the CDR3 is TGTGCCAGCTTCCGAAGCGGGAGTTTGTCCGGGGAGCTGTTTTTT. The whole variable domain, remainder taken from reference TRBV28 and TRBJ2-2, is DVKVTQSSRYLVKRTGEKVFLECVQDMDHENMFWYRQDPGLGLRLIYFSYDVKMKEKGDIPEGYSVSREKKERFSLILESASTNQTSMYLCASFRSGSLSGELFFGEGSRLTVL.

This clonotype was observed at least ten times. V is TRBV9 and J is TRBJ2-2; D gene ambiguous. Per the germline V gene, CDR1 is SGDLS and CDR2 is YYNGEE. This CDR3 is built from 15 residues. V was clipped by 0 bases and J by 1 base, with 7 bases between them. Written as DNA, the CDR3 is TGTGCCAGCAGCGTAGGTAGCAGGAACACCGGGGAGCTGTTTTTT. Residues: CASSVGSRNTGELFF. The full variable domain, in which reference TRBV9 and TRBJ2-2 provide the parts outside the CDR3, is DSGVTQTPKHLITATGQRVTLRCSPRSGDLSVYWYQQSLDQGLQFLIQYYNGEERAKGNILERFSAQQFPDLHSELNLSSLELGDSALYFCASSVGSRNTGELFFGEGSRLTVL.

At least ten counts were recorded for this clonotype. The rearrangement joins TRBV5-1 to TRBJ2-1, with a possible D match to TRBD2 (5 bases). Trimming removed 2 bases from V and 3 bases from J, with 12 bases in between. This CDR3 is built from 15 residues. The germline V gene has CDR1 SGHRS and CDR2 YFSETQ. The CDR3, as DNA: TGCGCCAGCAGCTTTGAGGGAGAAAACTACAATGAGCAGTTCTTC. Protein sequence: CASSFEGENYNEQFF.

This clonotype occurred many times. The chain recombines TRBV7-2 with TRBJ2-7; unclear D gene. V was cut by 5 bases and J by 7 bases, with 15 bases left in between. Germline assignment: CDR1 SGHTA and CDR2 FQGNSA. This CDR3 comprises 13 residues. The CDR3 DNA follows: TGTGCCAGCAGCCCGACCTCTTACGTAGAGCAGTACTTC. This translates into CASSPTSYVEQYF.

The chain recombines TRBV7-2 with TRBJ1-4, with D uncertain. Germline V lookup: CDR1 SGHTA, CDR2 FQGNSA. Trimming left V 5 bases short and J 7 bases short, with 11 bases between. This CDR3 spans 13 amino acids. The CDR3 nucleotides read TGTGCCAGCAGCAGAAATCCGCCTGAAAAACTGTTTTTT. Its translation: CASSRNPPEKLFF.

This clonotype occurred many times. The gene calls are TRBV25-1 and TRBJ2-5; 7 bases line up with TRBD2. The V gene end was trimmed by 3 bases and the J gene end by 5 bases; junction bases not matched to a gene: 6. This CDR3 is 14 amino acids long. The V gene's germline CDR1 is MGHDK and CDR2 SYGVNS. The CDR3 DNA sequence: TGTGCCAGCAGTGACCCGCAGGGAGGGGAGACCCAGTACTTC. Translated, it gives CASSDPQGGETQYF.

This clonotype showed up many times. The rearrangement links TRBV5-1 to TRBJ2-3; TRBD2 is a possible D gene (7 bases). V was clipped by 0 bases and J by 2 bases, with 10 bases between them. This CDR3 comprises 15 residues. CDR1 is SGHRS, CDR2 YFSETQ, per germline. The CDR3 protein is CASSLGRGATDTQYF. In nucleotides, the CDR3 is TGCGCCAGCAGCTTGGGACGGGGGGCCACAGATACGCAGTATTTT.

This clonotype has at least ten counts. The V call is TRBV7-6, the J call TRBJ2-5, with 9 bases that match TRBD1. CDR1 SGHVS and CDR2 FNYEAQ come from the germline V gene. The CDR3 loop spans 16 amino acids. V dropped 1 base and J dropped 4; count of bases not matched to a gene: 7. This CDR3 reads CASSLGRQGVGETQYF. CDR3 coding DNA: TGTGCCAGCAGCTTAGGCAGACAGGGGGTTGGAGAGACCCAGTACTTC.

On this clonotype itself: This may stem from a read error, because a much larger clone lies one nucleotide away. The V and J genes are TRBV7-7 and TRBJ2-1; 10 bases match TRBD2. The CDR3 loop spans 15 amino acids. Germline values: CDR1 SSHAT, CDR2 FNYEAQ (reference sequence). CDR3 DNA sequence: TGTGCCAGCAGCCCAGGGCTAGCGGGAGAGAATGAGCAGTCCTTC. The encoded protein is CASSPGLAGENEQSF.

Many counts were recorded for this clonotype. CDR3 sequence: CASSSVGAGSSYNEQFF. CDR3 DNA: TGTGCCAGCAGCTCGGTGGGAGCAGGGAGCTCCTACAATGAGCAGTTCTTC. The V and J genes are TRBV11-2 and TRBJ2-1; D is possibly TRBD1 or TRBD2 (5 bases each). CDR1 and CDR2 from the germline V gene are SGHAT and FQNNGV. This CDR3 is 17 amino acids long. The V gene lost 4 bases and the J gene lost 0 bases, with 16 bases spanning the gap.

This clonotype has at least ten counts. V is TRBV7-2 and J is TRBJ2-1; TRBD1 is a possible D gene (6 bases). Per germline, CDR1 SGHTA and CDR2 FQGNSA. V lost 1 base, J lost 9 bases, and 13 bases lay in between. This CDR3 is 14 amino acids long. The CDR3 DNA follows: TGTGCCAGCAGCTTAGTGGGTGGGGGCAGTGAGCAGTTCTTC. This gives the protein CASSLVGGGSEQFF.

This clonotype was seen many times. V gene TRBV14 combines with J gene TRBJ1-1; 8 positions match TRBD1. CDR3 length equals 15 residues. Germline V gene lookup returns CDR1 SGHDN and CDR2 FVKESK. Unmatched junction bases numbered 7, after V lost 4 bases and J lost 3 bases. The CDR3 DNA reads TGTGCCAGCAGCCCTCCCGGGACAGGCCACACTGAAGCTTTCTTT. This translates into CASSPPGTGHTEAFF. Full variable domain (outside the CDR3, taken from reference TRBV14 and TRBJ1-1): EAGVTQFPSHSVIEKGQTVTLRCDPISGHDNLYWYRRVMGKEIKFLLHFVKESKQDESGMPNNRFLAERTGGTYSTLKVQPAELEDSGVYFCASSPPGTGHTEAFFGQGTRLTVV.

This clonotype came up many times. The chain has TRBV5-1 and TRBJ2-7; D might be TRBD1 (5 bases). In germline, CDR1 is SGHRS, CDR2 YFSETQ. With 3 bases removed from V and 2 bases from J, the gap between germline ends came to 12 bases. This CDR3 contains 14 residues. This CDR3 reads CASSSGHPPYEQYF. CDR3 bases: TGCGCCAGCAGCTCCGGACACCCACCCTACGAGCAGTACTTC.

This clonotype has at least ten counts. The chain is built from TRBV7-9 and TRBJ2-6; D is possibly TRBD2 (5 bases). The CDR3 totals 16 residues. The V end was cut by 0 bases, the J end by 3 bases, with 9 bases between. Looked up from germline, CDR1 is SEHNR and CDR2 is FQNEAQ (reference sequence). This CDR3 reads CASSLAKGLGANVLTF. The DNA for the CDR3 is TGTGCCAGCAGCTTAGCAAAAGGACTTGGGGCCAACGTCCTGACTTTC.

This clonotype was observed a few times. The rearrangement joins TRBV19 to TRBJ2-1; 9 bases agree with TRBD2. V dropped 8 bases and J dropped 1; count of bases not matched to a gene: 3. This CDR3 region has 14 residues. Germline CDR1 reads LNHDA; CDR2 reads SQIVND (reference sequence). The CDR3, as DNA: TGTGCCAGTCAAAGCGGGAGGTCCTACAATGAGCAGTTCTTC. It is translated as CASQSGRSYNEQFF.

The chain joins TRBV7-8 to TRBJ2-7, with TRBD2 identical over 7 bases. This CDR3 comprises 16 residues. After removal of 5 bases from V and 0 bases from J, the junction contained 10 bases not matched to a gene. The germline CDR1 and CDR2 sequences are SGHVS and FQNEAQ. This chain's CDR3 is CASSGKTSLLSYEQYF. CDR3 nucleotides: TGTGCCAGCAGCGGGAAGACTAGCTTACTCTCCTACGAGCAGTACTTC.